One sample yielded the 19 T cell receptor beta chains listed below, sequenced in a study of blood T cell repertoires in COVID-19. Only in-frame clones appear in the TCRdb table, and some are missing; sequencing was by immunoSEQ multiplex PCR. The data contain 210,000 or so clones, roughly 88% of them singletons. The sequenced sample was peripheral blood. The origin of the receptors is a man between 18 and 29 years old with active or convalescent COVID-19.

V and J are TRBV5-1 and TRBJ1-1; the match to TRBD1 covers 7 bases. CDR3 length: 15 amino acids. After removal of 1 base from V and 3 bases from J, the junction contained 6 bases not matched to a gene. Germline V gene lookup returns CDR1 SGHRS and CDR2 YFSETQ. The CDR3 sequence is CASSLTLTGDTEAFF. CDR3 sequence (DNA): TGCGCCAGCAGCTTGACTCTAACAGGGGACACTGAAGCTTTCTTT.

CDR3 sequence: CASSSGQATSYEQYF. The CDR3 DNA is TGTGCCAGCAGTTCGGGACAGGCGACCTCCTACGAGCAGTACTTC. The chain employs TRBV6-5 and TRBJ2-7; 8 positions match TRBD1. Germline values: CDR1 MNHEY, CDR2 SVGAGI. The CDR3 length is 15 residues. Losses at the gene ends were 4 bases for V and 0 bases for J; bases not matched to a gene: 5.

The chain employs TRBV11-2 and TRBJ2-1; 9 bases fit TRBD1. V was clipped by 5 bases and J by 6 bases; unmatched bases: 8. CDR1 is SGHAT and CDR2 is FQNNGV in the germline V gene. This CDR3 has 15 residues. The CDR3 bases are TGTGCCAGCAGCAGGGGGACAGGGAGGCGCAATGAGCAGTTCTTC. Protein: CASSRGTGRRNEQFF.

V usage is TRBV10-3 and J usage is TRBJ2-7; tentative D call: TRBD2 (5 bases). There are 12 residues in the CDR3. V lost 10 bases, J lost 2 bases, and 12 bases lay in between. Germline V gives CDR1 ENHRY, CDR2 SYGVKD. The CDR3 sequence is CATRQEAYEQYF. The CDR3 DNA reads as TGTGCCACCAGGCAGGAGGCCTACGAGCAGTACTTC.

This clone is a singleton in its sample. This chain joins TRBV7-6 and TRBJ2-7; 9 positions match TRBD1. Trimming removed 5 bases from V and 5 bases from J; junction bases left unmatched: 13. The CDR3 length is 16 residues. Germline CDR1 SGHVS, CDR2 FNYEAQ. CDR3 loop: CASSRTSGTGLDEQYF. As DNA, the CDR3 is TGTGCCAGCAGCCGAACTTCCGGGACAGGGCTTGACGAGCAGTACTTC.

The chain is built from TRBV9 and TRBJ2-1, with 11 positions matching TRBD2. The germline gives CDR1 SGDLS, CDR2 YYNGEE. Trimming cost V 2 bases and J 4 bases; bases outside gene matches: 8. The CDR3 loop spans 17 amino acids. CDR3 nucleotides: TGTGCCAGCAGCGTCGCCCCGGGACTAGCGGCATACAATGAGCAGTTCTTC. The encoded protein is CASSVAPGLAAYNEQFF.

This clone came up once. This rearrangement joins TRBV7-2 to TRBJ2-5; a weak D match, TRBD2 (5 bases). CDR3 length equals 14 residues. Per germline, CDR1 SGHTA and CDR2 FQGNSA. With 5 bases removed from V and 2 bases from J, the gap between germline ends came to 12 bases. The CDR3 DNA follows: TGTGCCAGCAGCCACCGTGGGGAGCAAGAGACCCAGTACTTC. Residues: CASSHRGEQETQYF.

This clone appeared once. CDR3 in amino acids: CASRFRDPNTEAFF. CDR3 nucleotides: TGTGCCAGTAGGTTTCGGGATCCGAACACTGAAGCTTTCTTT. The chain has TRBV19 and TRBJ1-1, with unresolved D. This CDR3 contains 14 residues. Trimming stripped 6 bases from V and 1 base from J, with 12 bases between. Germline V lookup: CDR1 LNHDA, CDR2 SQIVND (reference sequence).

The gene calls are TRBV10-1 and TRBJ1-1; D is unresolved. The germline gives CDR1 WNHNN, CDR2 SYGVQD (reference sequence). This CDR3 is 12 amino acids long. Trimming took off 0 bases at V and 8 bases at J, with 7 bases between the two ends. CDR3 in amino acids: CASSESRGEAFF. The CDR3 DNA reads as TGCGCCAGCAGTGAGTCGAGAGGCGAAGCTTTCTTT.

This CDR3 is CASSKRRDYNFTDTQYF. The DNA of the CDR3 is TGTGCCAGCAGCAAACGCCGGGACTATAACTTCACAGATACGCAGTATTTT. The chain is built from TRBV5-4 and TRBJ2-3, with 7 bases lining up with TRBD2. The CDR3 sequence is 17 residues long. Unmatched junction bases numbered 13, after V lost 4 bases and J lost 2 bases. The germline gives CDR1 SGHNT, CDR2 YYREEE (reference sequence).

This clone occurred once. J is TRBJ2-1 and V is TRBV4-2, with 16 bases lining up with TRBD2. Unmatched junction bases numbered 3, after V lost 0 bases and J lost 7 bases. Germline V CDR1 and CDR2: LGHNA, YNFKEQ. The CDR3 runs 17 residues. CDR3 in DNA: TGTGCCAGCAGCCAAGATGGGGGACTAGCGGGAGGGAATGAGCAGTTCTTC. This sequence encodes CASSQDGGLAGGNEQFF.

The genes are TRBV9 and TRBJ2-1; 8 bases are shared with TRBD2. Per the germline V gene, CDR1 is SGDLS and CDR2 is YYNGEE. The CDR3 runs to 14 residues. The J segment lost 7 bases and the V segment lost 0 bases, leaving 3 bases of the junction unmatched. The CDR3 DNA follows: TGTGCCAGCAGCGTAGCGGGAGGGGCGAATGAGCAGTTCTTC. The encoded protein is CASSVAGGANEQFF.

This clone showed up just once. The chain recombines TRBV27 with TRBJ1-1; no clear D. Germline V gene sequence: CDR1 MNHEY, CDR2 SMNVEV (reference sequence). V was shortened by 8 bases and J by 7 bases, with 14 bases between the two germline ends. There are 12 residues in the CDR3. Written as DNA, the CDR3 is TGTGCCAGCCGAAGGGAGGTAGGTGAAGCTTTCTTT. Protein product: CASRREVGEAFF.

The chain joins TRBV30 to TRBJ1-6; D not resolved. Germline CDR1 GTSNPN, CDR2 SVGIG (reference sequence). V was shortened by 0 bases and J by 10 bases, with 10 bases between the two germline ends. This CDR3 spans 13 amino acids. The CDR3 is CAWSVMAQSPLHF. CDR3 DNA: TGTGCCTGGAGTGTCATGGCACAATCACCCCTCCACTTT.

CDR3 coding DNA: TGTGCCAGCAGCCAAGACCCTAGCGGGAGGGCGCAGTTCTTC. Amino acid sequence: CASSQDPSGRAQFF. The chain is built from TRBV14 and TRBJ2-1; 12 bases align to TRBD2. J was trimmed by 12 bases and V by 0 bases; bases with no gene match: 3. Looked up from germline, CDR1 is SGHDN and CDR2 is FVKESK. CDR3 size: 14 residues.

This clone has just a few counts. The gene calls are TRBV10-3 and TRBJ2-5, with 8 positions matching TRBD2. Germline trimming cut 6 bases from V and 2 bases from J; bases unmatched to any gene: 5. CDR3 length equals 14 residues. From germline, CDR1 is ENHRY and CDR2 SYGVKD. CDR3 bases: TGTGCCATCAGCCTCGGGGGGGGTCAAGAGACCCAGTACTTC. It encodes CAISLGGGQETQYF.

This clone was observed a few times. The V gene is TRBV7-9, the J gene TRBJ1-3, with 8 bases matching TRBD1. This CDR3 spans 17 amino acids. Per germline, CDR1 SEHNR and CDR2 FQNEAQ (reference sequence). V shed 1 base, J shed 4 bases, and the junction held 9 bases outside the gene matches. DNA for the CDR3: TGTGCCAGCAGCTTAGAGCCCCTGACAGGGGTCGGAAACACCATATATTTT. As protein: CASSLEPLTGVGNTIYF.

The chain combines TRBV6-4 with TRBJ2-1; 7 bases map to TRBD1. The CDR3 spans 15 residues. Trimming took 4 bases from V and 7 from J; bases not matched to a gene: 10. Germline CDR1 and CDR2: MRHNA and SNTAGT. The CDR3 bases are TGTGCCAGCAGTGTGGAGACAGGGTTTTTGAATGAGCAGTTCTTC. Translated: CASSVETGFLNEQFF.

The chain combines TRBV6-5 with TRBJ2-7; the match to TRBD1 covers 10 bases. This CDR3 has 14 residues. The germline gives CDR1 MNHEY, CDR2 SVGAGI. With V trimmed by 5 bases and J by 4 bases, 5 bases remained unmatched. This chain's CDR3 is CASSPRTGGYEQYF. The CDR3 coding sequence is TGTGCCAGCAGTCCCCGGACAGGGGGTTACGAGCAGTACTTC.